The 11 T cell receptor beta chains given below trace back to one sample, sequenced in a study of blood T cell repertoires in COVID-19. The table came from immunoSEQ multiplex PCR; TCRdb's copy has only in-frame clones and leaves some out. Of under 130,000 clones in the sample, 85% to 90% were seen once. The sequenced sample was peripheral blood. These receptors came from a man in his forties or fifties with acute or convalescent COVID-19.

The V and J genes are TRBV5-1 and TRBJ2-7; D may be TRBD2 (6 bases). The germline V gene has CDR1 SGHRS and CDR2 YFSETQ. The CDR3 spans 13 residues. The V end was cut by 4 bases, the J end by 2 bases, with 10 bases between. DNA of the CDR3: TGCGCCAGCAGCGATTCTAGCGCCTACGAGCAGTACTTC. Translating it yields CASSDSSAYEQYF.

This chain joins TRBV6-1 and TRBJ2-7; TRBD2 matches at 7 bases. This CDR3 region has 14 residues. Unmatched junction bases numbered 6, after V lost 3 bases and J lost 4 bases. Per the germline V gene, CDR1 is MNHNS and CDR2 is SASEGT. The DNA of the CDR3 is TGTGCCAGCAGTGACCAAAGCGGGATGTACGAGCAGTACTTC. Translation gives CASSDQSGMYEQYF.

The chain links TRBV19 to TRBJ1-5, with 7 bases identical to TRBD1. The junction had 14 bases not matched to a gene; V was cut back by 9 bases and J by 0 bases. Germline loops: CDR1 LNHDA, CDR2 SQIVND (reference sequence). The CDR3 contains 17 residues. In nucleotides, the CDR3 is TGTGCCAGCTGGCAAGGACAGGAGTTCAATAGCAATCAGCCCCAGCATTTT. Translating gives CASWQGQEFNSNQPQHF.

The chain combines TRBV2 with TRBJ2-1, with 10 bases matching TRBD2. The CDR3 totals 15 residues. V lost 6 bases to trimming and J lost 9 bases; unmatched junction nucleotides: 11. Germline V gene lookup returns CDR1 SNHLY and CDR2 FYNNEI. The CDR3 nucleotides read TGTGCCAGCAGCTATAAACTAGCGGGGTTAGGTGAGCAGTTCTTC. It codes for CASSYKLAGLGEQFF.

The V and J genes are TRBV4-1 and TRBJ2-2; a possible D gene is TRBD2 (6 bases). The CDR3 is 17 residues long. The V and J ends lost 4 bases and 0 bases respectively, with 15 bases between them. CDR1 MGHRA and CDR2 YSYEKL come from the germline V gene. The CDR3 loop reads CASSPGEWGANTGELFF. In DNA form, the CDR3 reads TGCGCCAGCAGCCCGGGGGAGTGGGGGGCGAACACCGGGGAGCTGTTTTTT.

The chain combines TRBV5-1 with TRBJ2-5; D is perhaps TRBD1 (5 bases). Germline CDR1 SGHRS, CDR2 YFSETQ. The CDR3 runs to 13 residues. Trimming removed 7 bases at V and 5 bases at J, with 15 bases between. CDR3 loop: CASGDQGEETQYF. The CDR3 coding sequence is TGCGCCAGCGGCGATCAGGGTGAGGAGACCCAGTACTTC.

The chain is built from TRBV9 and TRBJ1-3, with 8 positions matching TRBD1. The V gene's germline CDR1 is SGDLS and CDR2 YYNGEE. Trimming cost V 2 bases and J 4 bases; bases outside gene matches: 5. This CDR3 comprises 15 residues. This chain's CDR3 is CASSVGQVEGNTIYF. CDR3 nucleotide sequence: TGTGCCAGCAGCGTGGGACAGGTAGAGGGAAACACCATATATTTT.

In this sample, this clone turned up once. The chain has TRBV19 and TRBJ1-2, with D maybe TRBD1 (5 bases). Germline lookup yields CDR1 LNHDA and CDR2 SQIVND (reference sequence). This CDR3 spans 17 amino acids. The V end lost 4 bases, the J end lost 3 bases, and 21 bases lay between the germline ends. CDR3 sequence: CASSTSGGRRIDYGYTF. The CDR3 region has the DNA TGTGCCAGTAGTACCTCGGGGGGTAGAAGGATTGACTATGGCTACACCTTC.

The J gene is TRBJ2-1, the V gene TRBV6-5; the D is unclear. The germline V gene has CDR1 MNHEY and CDR2 SVGAGI. CDR3 length: 13 amino acids. V shed 5 bases and J shed 2 bases, with 7 bases lying between them. CDR3 nucleotide sequence: TGTGCCAGCAGTACCACTGCCTACAATGAGCAGTTCTTC. Translated, it gives CASSTTAYNEQFF.

The chain combines TRBV7-8 with TRBJ2-2; D perhaps matches TRBD2 (5 bases). Trimming left V 2 bases short and J 4 bases short, with 14 bases between. The CDR3 has 16 amino acids. Germline CDR1 SGHVS, CDR2 FQNEAQ. The CDR3 loop is CASSLYASLPTGELFF. The CDR3 DNA sequence: TGTGCCAGCAGCTTATACGCTAGCCTACCCACCGGGGAGCTGTTTTTT. Complete variable domain (other parts from reference TRBV7-8 and TRBJ2-2): GAGVSQSPRYKVAKRGQDVALRCDPISGHVSLFWYQQALGQGPEFLTYFQNEAQLDKSGLPSDRFFAERPEGSVSTLKIQRTQQEDSAVYLCASSLYASLPTGELFFGEGSRLTVL.

The chain couples TRBV5-8 to TRBJ1-5, with 7 nucleotides matching TRBD1. CDR1 and CDR2 from the germline V gene are SGHTS and YDEGEE. The V segment lost 3 bases and the J segment 0 bases; nucleotides outside the gene matches: 3. The CDR3 is made up of 15 amino acids. CDR3 in DNA: TGTGCCAGCAGCTACCGGGACAGTAGCAATCAGCCCCAGCATTTT. Translation gives CASSYRDSSNQPQHF.